This TCR beta chain was documented in a study of T cells in localized non-small cell lung cancer (TCRdb year 2020). The study in broad terms: Comparing tumors with uninvolved tumor-adjacent lungs, the study looked at the T cell repertoires of roughly 250 patients with early-stage NSCLC. The cohort consisted of approximately 240 treatment-naive NSCLC patients whose localized lung tumors had been resected. NSCLC patients had a mean age of approximately 70 years, and 129 were male and about a hundred female. Study-wide conclusions, independent of this receptor: Because the study design was exploratory, TCR variables were selected using unadjusted p-values without false-discovery rate correction. A median of roughly 60 of the top 100 tumor clones were detected in paired uninvolved adjacent lung, and around 30 of these tumor clones were also found among the top 100 clones of the paired uninvolved adjacent lung. Because multi-region sequencing of the tumors was not done, intratumor heterogeneity could not be ruled out. Longer overall survival was associated with higher blood T cell density, whereas shorter survival was associated with higher adjacent-lung clonality. Uninvolved tumor-adjacent lung showed the highest T cell clonality, higher than tumor, which suggests more focused antigenic responses in the uninvolved tumor-adjacent lung.

Spanning cysteine to phenylalanine, the CDR3 consists of 15 amino acids. CDR3 DNA is the only sequence kept; it has 45 bases, read in frame from the first base. The trim is 5 bases for V and 1 base for J, with a gap of 11 bases between the germline ends. From the germline V gene (reference sequence), CDR1 is SSHAT and CDR2 is FNYEAQ. For this clone: The specificity of this receptor is unknown. There are no base qualities to consult, and no much larger clone falls within one base.

The immunoSEQ Assay was used to sequence TCR beta CDR3 regions from DNA. In the source study's methods: T cell density was computed as TCR beta template counts normalized to usable DNA estimated by amplifying housekeeping genes. Richness was estimated with the preseqR package, extrapolating to 400,000 templates for PBMC samples and 120,000 templates for tissue samples. Clonality was defined by subtracting Pielou's evenness from one. Tissue-enriched TCRs were identified by differential abundance testing using productive amino-acid clonotypes, minimum total count 5 and alpha 0.1. Repertoire overlap between compartments was quantified with the Jaccard Index and Morisita Overlap Index. TCR beta CDR3s were clustered by GLIPH together with public tetramer-defined viral CDR3s, and at least three viral sequences plus V-gene enrichment were required for viral motifs. Here the immuneACCESS table is served through TCRdb, limited to in-frame sequences with V and J called. Missing clones are a known gap in these copies; in checked studies unresolved V genes cover under half, and the rest lacks a known reason. V and J calls and clone size are copied from that table; D and trimming were computed from the DNA. The sample table holds 50,000 to 55,000 clones, of which more than 75% were seen once. About a sixth of the sample lies in the top ten.

At diagnosis, peripheral blood, uninvolved tumor-adjacent lung and tumor were collected and stored as a combination of fresh-frozen and FFPE material. Blood samples were analyzed as peripheral blood mononuclear cells for TCR repertoire profiling. The chain is assembled from TRBV7-7 and TRBJ1-4, with no D gene named confidently. This receptor was taken from a female donor with stage II lung adenocarcinoma. The sample was PBMCs, taken before any cancer treatment. The DNA sequence is as follows: TGTGCCAGCAGCCCACGAGCGGGAACTAATGAAAAACTGTTTTTT. This codes for CASSPRAGTNEKLFF.